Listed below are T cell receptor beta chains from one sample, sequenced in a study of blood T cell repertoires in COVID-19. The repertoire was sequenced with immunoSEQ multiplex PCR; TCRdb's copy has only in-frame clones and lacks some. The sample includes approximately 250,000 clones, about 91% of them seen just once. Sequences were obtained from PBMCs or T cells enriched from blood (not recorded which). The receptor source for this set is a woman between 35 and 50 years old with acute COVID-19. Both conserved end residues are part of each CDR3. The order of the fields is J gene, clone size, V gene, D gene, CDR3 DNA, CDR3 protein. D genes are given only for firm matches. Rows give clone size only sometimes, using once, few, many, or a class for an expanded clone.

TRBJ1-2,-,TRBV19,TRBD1,TGTGCCAGTAGCAAGGGGGCAACTAACTATGGCTACACCTTC,CASSKGATNYGYTF
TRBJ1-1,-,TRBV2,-,TGTGCCAGCAGGTCGCCGGAGGGGATGGAAGCTTTCTTT,CASRSPEGMEAFF
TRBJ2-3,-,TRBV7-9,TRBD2,TGTGCCAGCAGCCAACTAGCGGCTTACACAGATACGCAGTATTTT,CASSQLAAYTDTQYF
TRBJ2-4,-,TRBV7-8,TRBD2,TGTGCCAGCAGCCTCGGCCAGCGGGAGGGGTACATTCAGTACTTC,CASSLGQREGYIQYF
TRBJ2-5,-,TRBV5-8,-,TGTGCCAGCAGCAAGAGACAGGGAGGAGAGACCCAGTACTTC,CASSKRQGGETQYF
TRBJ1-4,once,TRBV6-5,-,TGTGCCAGCAGTTACTCGGGCCAAGCAACTAATGAAAAACTGTTTTTT,CASSYSGQATNEKLFF
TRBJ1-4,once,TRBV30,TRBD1,TGTGCCTGGAGTGTACAGGGGGGAAAACTGTTTTTT,CAWSVQGGKLFF
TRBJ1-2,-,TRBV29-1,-,TGCAGCGTTGAAGATCTAAGAGGGTATGGCTACACCTTC,CSVEDLRGYGYTF
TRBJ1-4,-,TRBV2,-,TGTGCCAGCCGCGGGGGGATTTACGAAAAACTGTTTTTT,CASRGGIYEKLFF
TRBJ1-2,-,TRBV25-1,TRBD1,TGTGCCAGCAGAACTTCCGGGACAGCCTATGGCTACACCTTC,CASRTSGTAYGYTF
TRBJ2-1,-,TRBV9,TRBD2,TGTGCCAGCAGCGTAGAAAGCGGGAGGGCCGTAGGGGAGCAGTTCTTC,CASSVESGRAVGEQFF
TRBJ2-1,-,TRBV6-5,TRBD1,TGTGCCAGCACCAAACCAGGGGGCTCCTACAATGAGCAGTTCTTC,CASTKPGGSYNEQFF
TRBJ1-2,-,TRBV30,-,TGTGCCTGGAGTGTAAGGGGGAGGGCTTCTAACTATGGCTACACCTTC,CAWSVRGRASNYGYTF
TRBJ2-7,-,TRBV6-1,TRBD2,TGTGCCAGCAGTGAGCGGGGGTCCTACTACGAGCAGTACTTC,CASSERGSYYEQYF
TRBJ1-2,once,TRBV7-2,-,TGTGCCAGCAGCCCCCCAGAGGGTGAGGACTATGGCTACACCTTC,CASSPPEGEDYGYTF
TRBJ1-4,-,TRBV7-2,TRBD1,TGTGCCAGCAGCCGCGGGACAGGTCAAGAAAAACTGTTTTTT,CASSRGTGQEKLFF
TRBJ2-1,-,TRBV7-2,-,TGTGCCAGCAGCTTACGGCGGCCGGGGGACTACAATGAGCAGTTCTTC,CASSLRRPGDYNEQFF
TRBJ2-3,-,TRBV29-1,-,TGCAGCGTTGTCGCTCCTAGTCGTGCGGGGGCGACCATAGATACGCAGTATTTT,CSVVAPSRAGATIDTQYF
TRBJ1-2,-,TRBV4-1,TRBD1,TGCGCCAGCAGCCAAGGGCCGGACAGGGGGCTGAACTATGGCTACACCTTC,CASSQGPDRGLNYGYTF
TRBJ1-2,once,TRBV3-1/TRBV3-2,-,TGTGCCAGCAGCCAAGCCGGACAGTCCTATGGCTACACCTTC,CASSQAGQSYGYTF
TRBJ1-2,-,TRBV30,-,TGTGCCTGGAGTGATTTGGTCAGGGCGTCTAACTATGGCTACACCTTC,CAWSDLVRASNYGYTF
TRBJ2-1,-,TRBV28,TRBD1,TGTGCCAGCAGTTCTCCCGCCGGGACAGCATACAATGAGCAGTTCTTC,CASSSPAGTAYNEQFF
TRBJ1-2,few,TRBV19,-,TGTGCCAGTAGTATAGAGATCCGACCCCTGAGGGGCTACACCTTC,CASSIEIRPLRGYTF
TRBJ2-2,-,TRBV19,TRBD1,TGTGCCAGTAGGAAAGGGGGCGTCCCCGGGGAGCTGTTTTTT,CASRKGGVPGELFF
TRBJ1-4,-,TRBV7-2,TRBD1,TGTGCCAGCAGCCCGCCGACAGGGGCGCACGAAAAACTGTTTTTT,CASSPPTGAHEKLFF
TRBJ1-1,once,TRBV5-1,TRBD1,TGCGCCAGCAGCTTGAGCCTGACAGGGCTCCACCGAGCTTTCTTT,CASSLSLTGLHRAFF
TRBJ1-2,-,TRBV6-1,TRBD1,TGTGCCAGCAGTGAAGAGGGGGACAGGGGATTAATCTATGGCTACACCTTC,CASSEEGDRGLIYGYTF
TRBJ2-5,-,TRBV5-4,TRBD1,TGTGCCAGGGGACAGGGGGGCAGGACCCAGTACTTC,CARGQGGRTQYF
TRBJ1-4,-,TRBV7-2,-,TGTGCCAGCAGCTTTCGGGGGTTCAGGGAAAAACTGTTTTTT,CASSFRGFREKLFF
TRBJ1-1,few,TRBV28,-,TGTGCCAGCACCCGTGGGGGGGCGATCACTGAAGCTTTCTTT,CASTRGGAITEAFF
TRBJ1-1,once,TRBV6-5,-,TGTGCCAGCAGAGCCGCAGGGGCACCGAACACTGAAGCTTTCTTT,CASRAAGAPNTEAFF
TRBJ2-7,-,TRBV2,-,TGTGCCAGCAGTGAAGCGGGACGGGGGTCCTACGAGCAGTACTTC,CASSEAGRGSYEQYF
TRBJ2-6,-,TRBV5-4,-,TGTGCCGCGGAGGGACTTGAGGCCAACGTCCTGACTTTC,CAAEGLEANVLTF
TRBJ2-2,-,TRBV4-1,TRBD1,TGCGCCAGCAGCCCACGGACAGGGGGTTTTACCGGGGAGCTGTTTTTT,CASSPRTGGFTGELFF
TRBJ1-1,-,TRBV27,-,TGTGCCAGCAGCAAGGGGGGGGCAGGGGCGCTTATGAACACTGAAGCTTTCTTT,CASSKGGAGALMNTEAFF
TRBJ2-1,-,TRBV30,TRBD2,TGTGCCTGGAGCGCTACTAGCGAGCTGGAGCAGTTCTTC,CAWSATSELEQFF
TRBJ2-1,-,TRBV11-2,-,TGTGCCAGCAGCCAGGGGAACAATGAGCAGTTCTTC,CASSQGNNEQFF
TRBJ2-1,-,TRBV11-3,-,TGTGCCAGCAGCTCAATCCTAGGTGCTGAGCAGTTCTTC,CASSSILGAEQFF
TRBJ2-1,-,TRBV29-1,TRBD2,TGCAGCGGTAACCTAGCGGACAATGAGCAGTTCTTC,CSGNLADNEQFF
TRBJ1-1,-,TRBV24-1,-,TGTGCCACCAGCGCACAGGCCAACACTGAAGCTTTCTTT,CATSAQANTEAFF
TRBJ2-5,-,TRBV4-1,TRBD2,TGCGCCAGTTCAGCGGGAGTGGAGGAGACCCAGTACTTC,CASSAGVEETQYF
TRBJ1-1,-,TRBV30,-,TGTGCCTGGAGGGACTCCTGGAACACTGAAGCTTTCTTT,CAWRDSWNTEAFF
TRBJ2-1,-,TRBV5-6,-,TGTGCCAGCAGCTTGGTCAGGCTCCCCTACAATGAGCAGTTCTTC,CASSLVRLPYNEQFF
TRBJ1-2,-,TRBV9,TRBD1,TGTGCCAGCAGCCCTCGACAGGGCTCTAACTATGGCTACACCTTC,CASSPRQGSNYGYTF
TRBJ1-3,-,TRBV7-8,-,TGTGCCAGCAGCCGTCAGGGGAGAGGAAACACCATATATTTT,CASSRQGRGNTIYF
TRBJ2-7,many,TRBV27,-,TGTGCCAGCAGTTTGGCCCCGGGCGAGCAGTACTTC,CASSLAPGEQYF
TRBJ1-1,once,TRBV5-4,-,TGTGCCAGCAGCTTGCCCACATTGAACACTGAAGCTTTCTTT,CASSLPTLNTEAFF
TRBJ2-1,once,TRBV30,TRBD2,TGTGCCTGGAAGGCTAGCGGGTACAATGAGCAGTTCTTC,CAWKASGYNEQFF
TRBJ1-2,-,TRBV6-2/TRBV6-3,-,TGTGCCAGCAGTGACCCGACAGGCGGCTATGGCTACACCTTC,CASSDPTGGYGYTF
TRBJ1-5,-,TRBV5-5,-,TGTGCCAGCAGCTTGGCCCCTACAGGGTACAATCAGCCCCAGCATTTT,CASSLAPTGYNQPQHF
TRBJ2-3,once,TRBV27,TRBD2,TGTGCCAGCAGGCGACTAGCGGGAAACACAGATACGCAGTATTTT,CASRRLAGNTDTQYF
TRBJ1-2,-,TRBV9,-,TGTGCCAGCAGCGTAGGCCCCCAGGACTATGGCTACACCTTC,CASSVGPQDYGYTF
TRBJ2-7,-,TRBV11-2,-,TGTGCCAGCAGCTTGGCTTCGTACGAGCAGTACTTC,CASSLASYEQYF
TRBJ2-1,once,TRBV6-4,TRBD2,TGTGCCAGCAGTGATAGGCTAGCGGGAGTGGGTGAGCAGTTCTTC,CASSDRLAGVGEQFF